The 30 T cell receptor beta chains given below trace back to one sample, sequenced in a study of human T cells and chemical hapten exposure. Time point reported: patch test 1, 2 weeks after DPC sensitization. Treatment denoted: therapeutic diphenylcyclopropenone sensitization with weekly scalp DPC. TCRdb reprocessed the RACE reads with MiXCR, giving one entry per CDR3 protein. Here the sample spans tens of thousands of distinct CDR3 sequences, over 6% being singletons. Sequences were derived from whole blood, sampled in connection with sensitization to the hapten diphenylcyclopropenone (DPC). The receptors stem from a woman aged 25-40 years with alopecia areata. Some clones in this sample may be carry-over from other donors' samples.

This clonotype turned up a few times. The J gene is TRBJ2-7, the V gene TRBV6-6, with D possibly being TRBD1 (5 bases). CDR3 length: 17 residues. Germline assignment: CDR1 MNHNY and CDR2 SVGAGI (reference sequence). V gave up 4 bases and J gave up 6 bases, with 25 bases separating them. CDR3 sequence reads: CASSSINLGQAYAEQYF. DNA for the CDR3: TGTGCCAGCAGTTCCATCAACCTGGGGCAGGCCTATGCCGAGCAGTACTTC.

This clonotype appeared many times. The V gene is TRBV6-6, the J gene TRBJ1-1; D remains unclear. Germline V gene data show CDR1 as MNHNY and CDR2 as SVGAGI (reference sequence). V gave up 7 bases and J gave up 0 bases, with 9 bases separating them. This CDR3 contains 13 residues. This CDR3 reads CASMRIMNTEAFF. CDR3 DNA sequence: TGTGCCAGCATGAGGATCATGAACACTGAAGCTTTCTTT.

This clonotype was counted at least ten times. The chain carries TRBV30 and TRBJ2-1; the D is unclear. V was clipped by 2 bases and J by 12 bases, with 20 bases between them. The CDR3 sequence is 14 residues long. In germline, CDR1 is GTSNPN, CDR2 SVGIG (reference sequence). The CDR3 DNA follows: TGTGCCTGGAGTTTATCCCGCCCGGCATGGGGGCAGTTCTTC. It translates to CAWSLSRPAWGQFF.

The V and J genes are TRBV7-9 and TRBJ2-7; D is ambiguous. Germline-derived CDR1 and CDR2 are SEHNR and FQNEAQ (reference sequence). V lost 5 bases and J lost 3, with 11 bases in between. The CDR3 spans 13 residues. The CDR3 is CASSPSNYYEQYF. DNA for the CDR3: TGTGCCAGCAGCCCTTCCAATTACTACGAGCAGTACTTC.

This clonotype was recorded a few times. This chain uses TRBV5-5 with TRBJ2-3; D is unresolved. From germline, CDR1 is SGHKS and CDR2 YYEKEE (reference sequence). The V gene lost 5 bases and the J gene lost 2 bases, with 15 bases spanning the gap. This CDR3 has 15 amino acids. The CDR3 sequence: CASRIQISHTDTQYF. The CDR3 coding sequence is TGTGCCAGCAGGATACAAATTTCCCACACAGATACGCAGTATTTT.

The CDR3 region is CASSYTGEGAFYQPQHF. The CDR3 nucleotides are TGTGCCAGCAGTTACACCGGAGAGGGGGCGTTTTATCAGCCCCAGCATTTT. The genes are TRBV6-6 and TRBJ1-5; TRBD1 matches 7 bases. V gave up 2 bases and J gave up 5 bases; unmatched junction bases: 12. The CDR3 contains 17 residues. Germline loops: CDR1 MNHNY, CDR2 SVGAGI (reference sequence).

This clonotype was seen at least ten times. The chain couples TRBV7-9 to TRBJ1-6; D gene unclear. Germline lookup yields CDR1 SEHNR and CDR2 FQNEAQ (reference sequence). V lost 5 bases to trimming and J lost 6 bases, with 8 bases between them. CDR3 length equals 13 residues. The CDR3 DNA reads TGTGCCAGCAGCACGGAGTTTAATTCACCCCTCCACTTT. Amino acid sequence: CASSTEFNSPLHF.

This clonotype has more than one count but fewer than ten. The rearrangement links TRBV10-3 to TRBJ1-2; D not certain. Trimming took off 7 bases at V and 5 bases at J, with 23 bases between the two ends. The CDR3 extends over 16 amino acids. Germline V gives CDR1 ENHRY, CDR2 SYGVKD. The CDR3 spells CAIIRTRDYYWYGYTF. Written as DNA, the CDR3 is TGTGCCATCATTCGCACCCGGGATTACTACTGGTATGGCTACACCTTC.

The CDR3 loop is CASSQGGEKNIQYF. The CDR3 coding sequence is TGTGCCAGCAGCCAAGGGGGAGAAAAAAACATTCAGTACTTC. The genes are TRBV4-2 and TRBJ2-4, with a weak D call TRBD2 (5 bases). The CDR3 spans 14 residues. Germline loops: CDR1 LGHNA, CDR2 YNFKEQ. The ends were cut back, 1 base at V and 4 bases at J, with 8 bases in the middle.

V is TRBV12-3 or TRBV12-4 and J is TRBJ1-5, with TRBD1 matching over 8 bases. The V segment lost 6 bases and the J segment 7 bases; nucleotides outside the gene matches: 8. This CDR3 region has 14 residues. CDR3 nucleotide sequence: TGTGCCAGCAGCCCATCAGGGGGCCTGCAGCCCCAGCATTTT. Translated, it gives CASSPSGGLQPQHF.

This clonotype showed up many times. The V call is TRBV2, the J call TRBJ2-2; D is possibly TRBD2 (5 bases). This CDR3 comprises 15 residues. The germline V and J ends were trimmed by 3 bases and 6 bases, with 14 bases remaining between them. Germline V gene data show CDR1 as SNHLY and CDR2 as FYNNEI. The CDR3 region is CASSDSIGGSGELFF. Written as DNA, the CDR3 is TGTGCCAGCAGTGACTCCATTGGCGGGTCCGGGGAGCTGTTTTTT.

This clonotype was seen many times. One end of the junction is discordant with germline, which a read error may explain. The V call is TRBV12-3 or TRBV12-4, the J call TRBJ2-7; D gene unclear. The CDR3 is made up of 12 amino acids. CDR3 region: CASSLVSHEQYF. In DNA form, the CDR3 reads TGTGCCAGCAGTTTAGTCTCCCACGAGCAGTACTTC.

This clonotype was seen a single time. Possible read error: a much larger clone is one base away. This chain uses TRBV15 with TRBJ2-7; TRBD1 is a possible D gene (5 bases). The CDR3 runs to 12 residues. Trimming removed 3 bases from V and 9 bases from J, with 12 bases in between. The germline V gene has CDR1 LNHNV and CDR2 YYDKDF (reference sequence). The DNA of the CDR3 is TGTGCCACCAGCAGGGACACGAGCAGGCAGTACTTC. This gives the protein CATSRDTSRQYF.

V is TRBV3-1 and J is TRBJ2-1; D perhaps matches TRBD2 (6 bases). The CDR3 has 13 residues. Germline V gives CDR1 LGHDT, CDR2 YNNKEL (reference sequence). V shed 6 bases and J shed 10 bases, with 16 bases lying between them. The CDR3, as DNA: TGTGCCAGCAGGGCCAGACTAGTCGAGGAGCAGTTCTTC. This translates into CASRARLVEEQFF.

The chain joins TRBV30 to TRBJ1-6; maybe TRBD1 (6 bases). V was shortened by 3 bases and J by 12 bases, with 18 bases between the two germline ends. The CDR3 extends over 14 amino acids. Germline-derived CDR1 and CDR2 are GTSNPN and SVGIG (reference sequence). CDR3 protein: CAWRAMAGEEPLHF. DNA for the CDR3: TGTGCCTGGAGAGCCATGGCAGGGGAGGAACCCCTCCACTTT.

This clonotype has a count of ten or more. This sequence joins TRBV18 and TRBJ1-5, with 8 bases matching TRBD1. The CDR3 runs 15 residues. The junction had 6 bases not matched to a gene; V was cut back by 2 bases and J by 6 bases. CDR1 KGHSH and CDR2 LQKENI come from the germline V gene. CDR3 bases: TGTGCCAGCTCACCAGGTGGACAGGGCGGTCAGCCCCAGCATTTT. It translates to CASSPGGQGGQPQHF.

At least ten counts were recorded for this clonotype. The V gene is TRBV29-1, the J gene TRBJ1-1; 9 bases line up with TRBD1. Germline V gene lookup returns CDR1 SQVTM and CDR2 ANQGSEA. J gave up 3 bases and V 7 bases, and 6 bases lay outside the gene matches. The CDR3 has 13 amino acids. Here the CDR3 DNA reads TGCAGCGGACGACAGGGGGAGTACACTGAAGCTTTCTTT. Translated, it gives CSGRQGEYTEAFF.

This clonotype was observed many times. The V call is TRBV13, the J call TRBJ1-2; the D gene is possibly TRBD1 (6 bases). Germline assignment: CDR1 PRHDT and CDR2 FYEKMQ (reference sequence). Trimming pared 4 bases from V and 2 bases from J, leaving 8 bases between. The CDR3 extends over 13 amino acids. CDR3 in DNA: TGTGCCAGCAGCTGGACAGACAACTATGGCTACACCTTC. Translating gives CASSWTDNYGYTF.

In this sample, this clonotype turned up many times. The V and J genes are TRBV6-6 and TRBJ2-1; TRBD2 aligns across 13 bases. The CDR3 is made up of 16 amino acids. Germline CDR1 MNHNY, CDR2 SVGAGI (reference sequence). Germline trimming cut 7 bases from V and 3 bases from J; bases unmatched to any gene: 6. CDR3 sequence: CASNGLAGVYYNEQFF. DNA of the CDR3: TGTGCCAGCAACGGACTAGCGGGGGTTTACTACAATGAGCAGTTCTTC.

This clonotype was counted ten times or more. This rearrangement joins TRBV2 to TRBJ1-5, with no clear D. Germline V gives CDR1 SNHLY, CDR2 FYNNEI. Trimming pared 2 bases from V and 5 bases from J, leaving 4 bases between. The CDR3 extends over 12 amino acids. This CDR3 reads CASSERDQPQHF. CDR3 sequence (DNA): TGTGCCAGCAGTGAAAGGGATCAGCCCCAGCATTTT.

The rearrangement uses TRBV6-5 and TRBJ1-1; the D gene is possibly TRBD1 (6 bases). The V and J ends lost 5 bases and 4 bases respectively, with 14 bases between them. CDR1 MNHEY and CDR2 SVGAGI come from the germline V gene. The CDR3 length is 14 residues. The CDR3 is CASSDNRVITEAFF. The CDR3 DNA is TGTGCCAGCAGTGACAACAGGGTAATCACTGAAGCTTTCTTT.

The chain couples TRBV12-3 or TRBV12-4 to TRBJ1-2; D not certain. This CDR3 has 14 amino acids. The V end lost 3 bases, the J end lost 2 bases, and 10 bases lay between the germline ends. CDR3 bases: TGTGCCAGCAGTTTTGGCGACGTCAACTATGGCTACACCTTC. It is translated as CASSFGDVNYGYTF.

This clonotype was observed many times. The chain recombines TRBV29-1 with TRBJ2-7; 7 bases align to TRBD1. CDR1 and CDR2 from the germline V gene are SQVTM and ANQGSEA. The CDR3 contains 13 residues. The trim removed 4 bases at V and 7 bases at J, leaving 10 bases unmatched. The CDR3 here is CSVGLQGVGEQYF. The CDR3 DNA reads TGCAGCGTTGGACTTCAGGGGGTCGGGGAGCAGTACTTC.

This clonotype appeared many times. The V and J genes are TRBV6-1 and TRBJ1-1, with TRBD1 as a possible D gene (5 bases). Germline V gene data show CDR1 as MNHNS and CDR2 as SASEGT. This CDR3 is 16 amino acids long. Trimming took off 4 bases at V and 3 bases at J, with 18 bases between the two ends. The CDR3 region has the DNA TGTGCCAGCAGTGTGAGACGAGTCCGGGGGGACACTGAAGCTTTCTTT. As protein: CASSVRRVRGDTEAFF.

The genes are TRBV15 and TRBJ1-5; D is uncertain. This CDR3 spans 18 amino acids. The germline V and J ends were trimmed by 3 bases and 0 bases, with 18 bases remaining between them. The germline V gene has CDR1 LNHNV and CDR2 YYDKDF (reference sequence). DNA of the CDR3: TGTGCCACCAGCAGGACCAGTGTTACATTTTATAGCAATCAGCCCCAGCATTTT. Translating gives CATSRTSVTFYSNQPQHF.

In this sample, this clonotype turned up a few times. J is TRBJ2-3 and V is TRBV12-5; possible D gene TRBD1, 5 bases. V lost 6 bases and J lost 2, with 12 bases in between. Germline V lookup: CDR1 LGHNT, CDR2 FRNRAP. The CDR3 runs 14 residues. CDR3 protein: CASGLNRITDTQYF. Here the CDR3 DNA reads TGTGCTAGTGGCCTGAACAGGATCACAGATACGCAGTATTTT.

In the case of this clonotype: Since a much larger clone is just one base distant, this may be a read error. This chain connects TRBV28 to TRBJ1-5; no clear D. Germline CDR1 is MDHEN and CDR2 is SYDVKM. This CDR3 is built from 17 residues. CDR3 residues: CASSLPRRVRSNQPQNF. CDR3 nucleotides: TGTGCCAGCAGTTTACCTCGAAGGGTCAGAAGCAATCAGCCCCAGAATTTT.

The chain recombines TRBV11-2 with TRBJ2-5; 7 bases align to TRBD2. The CDR3 sequence is 16 residues long. In germline, CDR1 is SGHAT, CDR2 FQNNGV. The ends lost 4 bases at V and 2 bases at J; junction bases unmatched: 10. The CDR3, as DNA: TGTGCCAGCAGCTCTTTCCCGGGGGGTTCGCAAGAGACCCAGTACTTC. Translation gives CASSSFPGGSQETQYF.

V gene TRBV7-9 combines with J gene TRBJ2-5; TRBD2 aligns across 7 bases. The germline gives CDR1 SEHNR, CDR2 FQNEAQ (reference sequence). The CDR3 consists of 17 residues. V was clipped by 0 bases and J by 3 bases; unmatched bases: 10. The CDR3 sequence is CASSLALGFAGEETQYF. The CDR3 nucleotides are TGTGCCAGCAGCTTAGCTCTGGGCTTTGCGGGGGAAGAGACCCAGTACTTC.

This clonotype was seen a few times. The CDR3 DNA reads TGTGCCAGCAGATTAATCGCAGGGAGGGGTAGGGGCACTGAAGCTTTCTTT. Protein sequence: CASRLIAGRGRGTEAFF. The chain carries TRBV7-9 and TRBJ1-1, with D possibly matching TRBD1 (5 bases). CDR1 is SEHNR, CDR2 FQNEAQ, per germline (reference sequence). Trimming removed 6 bases at V and 4 bases at J, with 24 bases between. CDR3 length equals 17 residues.